Below are 27 T cell receptor beta chains sequenced from a single sample in a study of breast tumors, draining lymph nodes, adjacent tissues. TCRdb reprocessed the multiplex PCR reads with MiXCR, giving one entry per CDR3 protein. This sample has about 140,000 distinct CDR3 sequences, with about 33% found just once. Axillary draining lymph nodes of breast cancer patients supplied the node samples. Input material: axillary lymph node tissue. These receptors were collected from a female donor with breast cancer. Some clones in this sample may be carry-over from other donors' samples.

This clonotype was seen repeatedly, ten times or more. The V and J genes are TRBV9 and TRBJ1-2; 7 bases map to TRBD1. From germline, CDR1 is SGDLS and CDR2 YYNGEE. Trimming removed 3 bases from V and 1 base from J; junction bases left unmatched: 9. The CDR3 covers 16 residues. The CDR3 spells CASSATTGAYNYGYTF. Here the CDR3 DNA reads TGTGCCAGCAGCGCCACCACAGGGGCGTATAACTATGGCTACACCTTC.

This clonotype has more than one count but fewer than ten. This sequence joins TRBV5-1 and TRBJ1-1; D is perhaps TRBD1 (5 bases). The CDR3 is 12 residues long. Germline V gene lookup returns CDR1 SGHRS and CDR2 YFSETQ. Trimming took off 6 bases at V and 6 bases at J, with 12 bases between the two ends. The CDR3 bases are TGCGCCAGCACCCTCCAGGGATCTGAAGCTTTCTTT. Amino acids: CASTLQGSEAFF. The full variable domain, rest sourced from reference TRBV5-1 and TRBJ1-1, is KAGVTQTPRYLIKTRGQQVTLSCSPISGHRSVSWYQQTPGQGLQFLFEYFSETQRNKGNFPGRFSGRQFSNSRSEMNVSTLELGDSALYLCASTLQGSEAFFGQGTRLTVV.

This clonotype has a count of ten or more. V usage is TRBV28 and J usage is TRBJ2-7; 7 bases fit TRBD1. Germline trimming cut 6 bases from V and 9 bases from J; bases unmatched to any gene: 5. CDR1 is MDHEN and CDR2 is SYDVKM in the germline V gene. This CDR3 has 11 residues. The CDR3 region is CASRDRIGQYF. CDR3 nucleotide sequence: TGTGCCAGCAGGGACAGGATCGGGCAGTACTTC. Full variable domain (missing parts from reference TRBV28 and TRBJ2-7): DVKVTQSSRYLVKRTGEKVFLECVQDMDHENMFWYRQDPGLGLRLIYFSYDVKMKEKGDIPEGYSVSREKKERFSLILESASTNQTSMYLCASRDRIGQYFGPGTRLTVT.

This clonotype was counted at least ten times. This chain connects TRBV11-2 to TRBJ2-5; D is unclear. The germline V gene has CDR1 SGHAT and CDR2 FQNNGV. The CDR3 runs 13 residues. Trimming cost V 3 bases and J 1 base, with 6 bases left between them. CDR3 coding DNA: TGTGCCAGCAGCTTGAACAGCCAAGAGACCCAGTACTTC. Translation: CASSLNSQETQYF.

Comment on this clonotype: This may arise from a read error, as a much more abundant clone is one base away. This chain links TRBV11-3 with TRBJ2-1, with D uncertain. Germline values: CDR1 SGHNT, CDR2 YENEEA. V was trimmed by 3 bases and J by 9 bases, leaving 12 bases between them. This CDR3 contains 13 residues. The chain's CDR3 is CASSLNTATEQFF. The DNA of the CDR3 is TGTGCCAGCAGCTTGAACACAGCAACTGAGCAGTTCTTC.

In regard to this clonotype: Given a much more abundant clone one base away, this may be a read error. The gene calls are TRBV6-1 and TRBJ2-1; D is undetermined. Germline V gene lookup returns CDR1 MNHNS and CDR2 SASEGT. The CDR3 sequence is 14 residues long. The V gene lost 6 bases and the J gene lost 0 bases, with 9 bases spanning the gap. CDR3 sequence (DNA): TGTGCCAGCAGGCGTCAGAGCTCCTACAATGAGCAGTTCTTC. Amino acid sequence: CASRRQSSYNEQFF.

In its sample, this clonotype was seen many times. With a much larger clone just one base away, this may be a read error. The chain carries TRBV20-1 and TRBJ2-5; 7 bases line up with TRBD2. Germline-derived CDR1 and CDR2 are DFQATT and SNEGSKA (reference sequence). This CDR3 comprises 15 residues. Trimming cost V 3 bases and J 4 bases; bases outside gene matches: 11. CDR3 DNA: TGCAGTGCTAGCCCGGGGGGATTAAACCCAGAGACCCAGTACTTC. This encodes CSASPGGLNPETQYF.

The chain employs TRBV27 and TRBJ1-1; 12 bases are a match to TRBD1. CDR3 length: 17 residues. CDR1 MNHEY and CDR2 SMNVEV come from the germline V gene (reference sequence). Trimming cost V 7 bases and J 2 bases; bases outside gene matches: 11. The CDR3 reads CASTLFAGQGANTEAFF. CDR3 nucleotide sequence: TGTGCCAGCACCCTCTTCGCGGGACAGGGGGCTAACACTGAAGCTTTCTTT.

This clonotype was observed at least ten times. The chain couples TRBV5-5 to TRBJ1-5; TRBD1 agrees at 9 bases. The CDR3 has 16 residues. J was trimmed by 4 bases and V by 4 bases; bases with no gene match: 9. Germline V gene sequence: CDR1 SGHKS, CDR2 YYEKEE (reference sequence). In DNA form, the CDR3 reads TGTGCCAGCAGCACCCGCGGGACAGGGACGAATCAGCCCCAGCATTTT. Residues: CASSTRGTGTNQPQHF. The variable domain in full, with the rest retrieved from reference TRBV5-5 and TRBJ1-5, is DAGVTQSPTHLIKTRGQQVTLRCSPISGHKSVSWYQQVLGQGPQFIFQYYEKEERGRGNFPDRFSARQFPNYSSELNVNALLLGDSALYLCASSTRGTGTNQPQHFGDGTRLSIL.

This clonotype has at least ten counts. The rearrangement joins TRBV30 to TRBJ1-3, with TRBD1 as a possible D gene (6 bases). This CDR3 spans 13 amino acids. Germline V gives CDR1 GTSNPN, CDR2 SVGIG (reference sequence). The ends were cut back, 3 bases at V and 4 bases at J, with 10 bases in the middle. CDR3 sequence (DNA): TGTGCCTGGAGCAGGGGAGAGGGAAACACCATATATTTT. Its translation: CAWSRGEGNTIYF.

This clonotype was recorded at least ten times. The chain couples TRBV4-2 to TRBJ1-4; 9 positions match TRBD1. CDR3 size: 16 residues. The V gene's germline CDR1 is LGHNA and CDR2 YNFKEQ. The V and J ends lost 0 bases and 7 bases, in that order; junction bases with no gene match: 6. The CDR3 here is CASSQEGQGPFEKLFF. CDR3 in DNA: TGTGCCAGCAGCCAAGAGGGACAGGGCCCTTTTGAAAAACTGTTTTTT.

V and J are TRBV6-2 or TRBV6-3 and TRBJ2-3; the D is unclear. V was clipped by 2 bases and J by 2 bases, with 20 bases between them. This CDR3 region has 18 residues. Per the germline V gene, CDR1 is MNHEY and CDR2 is SVGEGT. CDR3 nucleotides: TGTGCCAGCAGTTACGACATCCGGACCGGAGATTACACAGATACGCAGTATTTT. Its protein product is CASSYDIRTGDYTDTQYF.

This clonotype was found many times. The chain carries TRBV7-2 and TRBJ1-3; the D is unclear. The length of the CDR3 is 13 residues. V was shortened by 4 bases and J by 4 bases, with 8 bases between the two germline ends. Germline assignment: CDR1 SGHTA and CDR2 FQGNSA. The CDR3: CASSYIPGNTIYF. Here the CDR3 DNA reads TGTGCCAGCAGCTACATCCCCGGAAACACCATATATTTT.

V gene TRBV10-2 combines with J gene TRBJ2-1; D is perhaps TRBD2 (5 bases). Germline assignment: CDR1 WSHSY and CDR2 SAAADI. The V end lost 9 bases, the J end lost 10 bases, and 22 bases lay between the germline ends. This CDR3 is 14 amino acids long. CDR3 bases: TGCGCCAGTCTGGGTAGCGAGCTAGTCGGGGAGCAGTTCTTC. Translating gives CASLGSELVGEQFF.

This clonotype was observed at least ten times. This chain uses TRBV6-6 with TRBJ1-5; TRBD1 agrees at 8 bases. The V gene's germline CDR1 is MNHNY and CDR2 SVGAGI (reference sequence). This CDR3 is built from 14 residues. J gave up 11 bases and V 6 bases, and 12 bases lay outside the gene matches. CDR3 in amino acids: CASSHRDRTFAQHF. CDR3 DNA: TGTGCCAGCAGCCATCGGGACAGGACCTTCGCCCAGCATTTT.

The V call is TRBV12-3 or TRBV12-4, the J call TRBJ2-1; D is possibly TRBD1 (5 bases). The CDR3 is made up of 14 amino acids. V dropped 5 bases and J dropped 4 bases, with 12 bases sitting between them. The CDR3 sequence: CASSARAGYNEQFF. For the CDR3, the DNA is TGTGCCAGCAGTGCTAGAGCAGGGTACAATGAGCAGTTCTTC.

The CDR3 protein is CASTWTGTYNEQFF. The CDR3 nucleotides read TGTGCCAGCACCTGGACAGGGACTTACAATGAGCAGTTCTTC. The chain joins TRBV2 to TRBJ2-1; 8 positions match TRBD1. The CDR3 loop spans 14 amino acids. Germline V lookup: CDR1 SNHLY, CDR2 FYNNEI. V lost 7 bases, J lost 4 bases, and 6 bases stayed unmatched.

This clonotype appeared once. One end of the junction is discordant with germline, which a read error may explain. V usage is TRBV2 and J usage is TRBJ1-2; D gene ambiguous. This CDR3 spans 14 amino acids. From germline, CDR1 is SNHLY and CDR2 FYNNEI. The CDR3 loop is CASSSTALSGGCTF. CDR3 sequence (DNA): TGTGCCAGCAGTAGCACAGCCCTTTCAGGTGGCTGCACCTTC.

This clonotype appeared many times. The chain carries TRBV7-8 and TRBJ1-4; the D is unclear. The CDR3 sequence is 15 residues long. The germline CDR1 and CDR2 sequences are SGHVS and FQNEAQ. The V end was cut by 2 bases, the J end by 7 bases, with 14 bases between. The CDR3 protein is CASSLRVAGGEKLFF. The CDR3 nucleotides are TGTGCCAGCAGCTTAAGGGTCGCGGGCGGTGAAAAACTGTTTTTT.

Many counts were recorded for this clonotype. The J gene is TRBJ1-2, the V gene TRBV6-2 or TRBV6-3; D unresolved. V gave up 0 bases and J gave up 8 bases, with 10 bases separating them. This CDR3 region has 13 residues. Germline V gives CDR1 MNHEY, CDR2 SVGEGT. CDR3 sequence: CASSYSGYGGYTF. The CDR3 DNA reads TGTGCCAGCAGTTACTCAGGCTACGGGGGCTACACCTTC.

As regards this clonotype: A much larger clone is a single base away; this may be a read error. This chain uses TRBV11-2 with TRBJ1-2; D is possibly TRBD1 (5 bases). CDR3 length: 14 amino acids. Trimming stripped 5 bases from V and 5 bases from J, with 15 bases between. Germline V gives CDR1 SGHAT, CDR2 FQNNGV. For the CDR3, the DNA is TGTGCCAGCAGCCGGGTGGGAGGGGCGTATGGCTACACCTTC. Protein sequence: CASSRVGGAYGYTF.

This chain connects TRBV5-1 to TRBJ2-7; TRBD2 matches at 13 bases. Germline V gene lookup returns CDR1 SGHRS and CDR2 YFSETQ. CDR3 size: 16 residues. Trimming took 4 bases from V and 4 from J; bases not matched to a gene: 8. CDR3 nucleotides: TGCGCCAGCAGCACGACTAGCGGGGGGCGGGAGTACGAGCAGTACTTC. It codes for CASSTTSGGREYEQYF.

The sample holds many counts of this clonotype. The chain combines TRBV12-3 or TRBV12-4 with TRBJ1-2; D is unresolved. V shed 6 bases and J shed 4 bases, with 18 bases lying between them. The CDR3 covers 15 residues. The CDR3 DNA sequence: TGTGCCAGCAGCCTAACCCCCGAGCGGTCCTATGGCTACACCTTC. This sequence encodes CASSLTPERSYGYTF.

The rearrangement links TRBV28 to TRBJ2-3, with D possibly matching TRBD2 (6 bases). The germline V and J ends were trimmed by 8 bases and 5 bases, with 17 bases remaining between them. Germline CDR1 and CDR2: MDHEN and SYDVKM. This CDR3 has 14 residues. The CDR3 DNA sequence: TGTGCCAGCCTCCTGGGCGGGGTGGGAGATACGCAGTATTTT. Protein product: CASLLGGVGDTQYF.

Many counts were recorded for this clonotype. The chain links TRBV13 to TRBJ2-7, with 9 nucleotides matching TRBD1. The CDR3 has 15 residues. V shed 2 bases and J 7 bases; nucleotides not matched to a gene: 9. Germline V gene sequence: CDR1 PRHDT, CDR2 FYEKMQ (reference sequence). CDR3: CASSLQGQGAGEQYF. DNA of the CDR3: TGTGCCAGCAGCTTACAGGGACAGGGCGCGGGGGAGCAGTACTTC.

There are many counts of this clonotype. This rearrangement joins TRBV5-1 to TRBJ2-6; tentative D call: TRBD2 (6 bases). Germline lookup yields CDR1 SGHRS and CDR2 YFSETQ. The CDR3 runs to 15 residues. Trimming stripped 0 bases from V and 2 bases from J, with 6 bases between. The DNA of the CDR3 is TGCGCCAGCAGCTTGGGGGGGGCTGGGGCCAACGTCCTGACTTTC. Translating it yields CASSLGGAGANVLTF.

Of note for this clonotype: The junction and the germline gene differ at one end; a read error may be behind it. The chain has TRBV2 and TRBJ2-2; 10 nucleotides match TRBD2. The CDR3 has 18 amino acids. CDR1 and CDR2 from the germline V gene are SNHLY and FYNNEI. Here the CDR3 DNA reads TGTGCCAGCAGTGAACGAGGAAGAGCGGGGGGGAATACCGGGGAGCTGTCTTGG. It is translated as CASSERGRAGGNTGELSW.